Presented here are 5 T cell receptor beta chains from one specimen sequenced in a study of T cell clones after liver transplantation. Data came from immunoSEQ multiplex PCR; TCRdb stores just in-frame clones and leaves some out. The sample shows just under 60,000 clones, about 73% of them seen only once. The sample was CD4+ T cells from blood, taken at the roughly 16-month timepoint. Receptors originate from a human patient who received a liver transplant. Some of the T cells might come from the graft donor.

This clone was counted between two and nine times. The chain recombines TRBV2 with TRBJ1-5, with TRBD1 identical over 8 bases. Trimming cost V 1 base and J 2 bases; bases outside gene matches: 4. The CDR3 runs to 16 residues. The germline gives CDR1 SNHLY, CDR2 FYNNEI. CDR3 sequence: CASSEGQGTGNQPQHF. CDR3 nucleotides: TGTGCCAGCAGTGAAGGACAGGGGACTGGCAATCAGCCCCAGCATTTT.

This chain uses TRBV9 with TRBJ2-1; no definite D call. Trimming took 0 bases from V and 7 from J, leaving 11 bases between them. The CDR3 covers 14 residues. From germline, CDR1 is SGDLS and CDR2 YYNGEE. The CDR3: CASSVASTGNEQFF. The CDR3 region has the DNA TGTGCCAGCAGCGTAGCAAGTACGGGTAATGAGCAGTTCTTC.

The rearrangement links TRBV7-2 to TRBJ1-2; D gene uncertain. Per germline, CDR1 SGHTA and CDR2 FQGNSA. This CDR3 is 14 amino acids long. The germline V and J ends were trimmed by 1 base and 1 base, with 7 bases remaining between them. The CDR3 nucleotides are TGTGCCAGCAGCTTAGGTGGGGTTAACTATGGCTACACCTTC. The encoded protein is CASSLGGVNYGYTF.

Written as DNA, the CDR3 is TGTGCCAGCAGCGGACAGGGTGCGAATGGCTACACCTTC. Translation gives CASSGQGANGYTF. The chain has TRBV2 and TRBJ1-2; 8 bases are a match to TRBD1. The ends lost 6 bases at V and 6 bases at J; junction bases unmatched: 6. Per germline, CDR1 SNHLY and CDR2 FYNNEI. The CDR3 is made up of 13 amino acids.

On this clone: One end of the junction varies from germline; a read error may be responsible. The V call is TRBV25-1, the J call TRBJ2-2, with 10 bases fitting TRBD1. Looked up from germline, CDR1 is MGHDK and CDR2 is SYGVNS. CDR3 length: 13 residues. The CDR3 bases are TGTGCCAGCAGTGGACAGGGGGCCCGGGGAGCTGTTTTT. Its protein is CASSGQGARGAVF.